This T cell receptor beta chain was sequenced for a study of blood T cell repertoires in COVID-19. Study context: The United States, Italy and Spain provided the acute and convalescent COVID-19 samples.

In the authors' methods: Reference gene primer amplification in the assay estimated nucleated cell counts. Sequencing was performed with immunoSEQ multiplex PCR; in TCRdb, only in-frame clones are kept and a portion is missing. The DNA gave D and trimming, while V, J and clone size come from that table. The table shows 84,000 or so clones, with 60% to 85% occurring only once. The receptor's source is a human donor in a cohort sampled during active COVID-19. Sample: peripheral blood.

The CDR3 DNA reads TGTGCCTGGAGTGCGGGGGGGCAAGCGCCCCAGCATTTT. This translates into CAWSAGGQAPQHF. The chain has TRBV30 and TRBJ1-5; possibly TRBD1 for D (6 bases). The V end was cut by 1 base, the J end by 9 bases, with 13 bases between. CDR1 and CDR2 (germline): GTSNPN, SVGIG (reference sequence). The CDR3 is 13 amino acids.